This entry lists 24 T cell receptor beta chains sequenced from one sample in a study of T cells in Graves' hyperthyroidism and ophthalmopathy. From RNA transcripts, TCR beta CDR3 regions were amplified. During a first-round RT-PCR of the TCR CDR3, the HTBI primer set was used. TCRdb passed the multiplex PCR reads through MiXCR, listing each CDR3 protein once. The sample includes a few hundred thousand distinct CDR3 sequences, about 45% of them seen just once. The specimen sequenced was peripheral blood or thyroid tissue (not recorded which). Source of these receptors: a woman aged 18-29 years with Graves' hyperthyroidism.

The J gene is TRBJ2-3, the V gene TRBV5-1, with 7 bases matching TRBD1. This CDR3 spans 18 amino acids. Germline V gene data show CDR1 as SGHRS and CDR2 as YFSETQ. Trimming at V came to 2 bases and at J to 0 bases, leaving 12 bases not matched to a gene. For the CDR3, the DNA is TGCGCCAGCAGCTTCCCCCGGGACAGTGCCTATAGCACAGATACGCAGTATTTT. This translates into CASSFPRDSAYSTDTQYF.

This chain connects TRBV9 to TRBJ1-1; D not resolved. This CDR3 comprises 13 residues. Germline CDR1 reads SGDLS; CDR2 reads YYNGEE. The V and J ends lost 9 bases and 0 bases respectively, with 12 bases between them. CDR3 region: CAISASMNTEAFF. DNA for the CDR3: TGTGCCATCAGTGCCTCCATGAACACTGAAGCTTTCTTT. Full variable domain (outside the CDR3, taken from reference TRBV9 and TRBJ1-1): DSGVTQTPKHLITATGQRVTLRCSPRSGDLSVYWYQQSLDQGLQFLIQYYNGEERAKGNILERFSAQQFPDLHSELNLSSLELGDSALYFCAISASMNTEAFFGQGTRLTVV.

This rearrangement joins TRBV6-1 to TRBJ1-2, with unresolved D. The germline V and J ends were trimmed by 5 bases and 4 bases, with 20 bases remaining between them. The CDR3 is 16 amino acids. The germline V gene encodes CDR1 MNHNS and CDR2 SASEGT. The CDR3 sequence: CASSTLAVGRGYGYTF. In DNA form, the CDR3 reads TGTGCCAGCAGTACGCTAGCGGTAGGGCGCGGCTATGGCTACACCTTC.

Only a few counts were recorded for this clonotype. At one end the junction does not follow the germline gene, possibly because of a read error. The chain uses TRBV6-2 or TRBV6-3 and TRBJ2-5; D is unclear. CDR3 size: 13 residues. Germline V gives CDR1 MNHEY, CDR2 SVGEGT. This CDR3 reads CASSYYDQGTQYF. Here the CDR3 DNA reads TGTGCCAGCAGTTACTACGATCAAGGGACCCAGTACTTC.

The chain's CDR3 is CASSGADRGTGETQYF. DNA for the CDR3: TGTGCCAGCAGTGGGGCGGACAGGGGGACCGGGGAGACCCAGTACTTC. This sequence joins TRBV2 and TRBJ2-5; 10 bases are shared with TRBD1. This CDR3 is built from 16 residues. Germline V gene data show CDR1 as SNHLY and CDR2 as FYNNEI. The V gene end was trimmed by 4 bases and the J gene end by 5 bases; junction bases not matched to a gene: 10. The complete variable domain, with remaining parts taken from reference TRBV2 and TRBJ2-5, reads EPEVTQTPSHQVTQMGQEVILRCVPISNHLYFYWYRQILGQKVEFLVSFYNNEISEKSEIFDDQFSVERPDGSNFTLKIRSTKLEDSAMYFCASSGADRGTGETQYFGPGTRLLVL.

This clonotype was seen only once. The chain carries TRBV7-9 and TRBJ2-5; weak D call: TRBD1 (6 bases). The CDR3 has 15 residues. From germline, CDR1 is SEHNR and CDR2 FQNEAQ (reference sequence). V lost 8 bases, J lost 2 bases, and 18 bases lay in between. CDR3 sequence (DNA): TGTGCCAGCGTCCTCACACAGGGTCGGCAAGAGACCCAGTACTTC. Residues: CASVLTQGRQETQYF.

The chain joins TRBV27 to TRBJ2-5, with TRBD2 as a possible D gene (6 bases). V shed 7 bases and J shed 5 bases, with 23 bases lying between them. The CDR3 extends over 16 amino acids. Germline-derived CDR1 and CDR2 are MNHEY and SMNVEV (reference sequence). This chain's CDR3 is CASIPTVGGSRETQYF. CDR3 DNA: TGTGCCAGCATCCCCACGGTGGGGGGTTCCCGGGAGACCCAGTACTTC.

This clonotype was picked up many times. The chain joins TRBV12-3 or TRBV12-4 to TRBJ2-7; D may be TRBD1 (6 bases). The CDR3 is 15 residues long. Trimming shortened V by 5 bases and J by 3 bases, and 17 bases separated the two germline ends. The CDR3 DNA is TGTGCCAGCAGTATTTGGGACATCGGGAACTACGAGCAGTACTTC. Translating gives CASSIWDIGNYEQYF.

The V call is TRBV5-5, the J call TRBJ1-4, with a possible D match to TRBD1 (5 bases). V was trimmed by 3 bases and J by 7 bases, leaving 16 bases between them. Looked up from germline, CDR1 is SGHKS and CDR2 is YYEKEE (reference sequence). CDR3 length: 15 amino acids. CDR3 sequence (DNA): TGTGCCAGCAGCTCCCTATGGGGGAGTAGTGAAAAACTGTTTTTT. Protein product: CASSSLWGSSEKLFF. The entire variable domain, with the rest obtained from reference TRBV5-5 and TRBJ1-4, is as follows: DAGVTQSPTHLIKTRGQQVTLRCSPISGHKSVSWYQQVLGQGPQFIFQYYEKEERGRGNFPDRFSARQFPNYSSELNVNALLLGDSALYLCASSSLWGSSEKLFFGSGTQLSVL.

This rearrangement joins TRBV2 to TRBJ1-1; perhaps TRBD1 as D (6 bases). The CDR3 loop spans 13 amino acids. Trimming stripped 1 base from V and 4 bases from J, with 7 bases between. In germline, CDR1 is SNHLY, CDR2 FYNNEI. In DNA form, the CDR3 reads TGTGCCAGCAGTGAAGGGGGGGCCACTGAAGCTTTCTTT. Protein product: CASSEGGATEAFF.

This clonotype was detected many times. The CDR3 bases are TGCAGCGTTGCCCACACCCCGTACGAGCAGTACTTC. It codes for CSVAHTPYEQYF. The chain employs TRBV29-1 and TRBJ2-7; no clear D gene. Trimming pared 4 bases from V and 4 bases from J, leaving 11 bases between. The CDR3 has 12 amino acids. CDR1 and CDR2 (germline): SQVTM, ANQGSEA.

The gene calls are TRBV12-3 or TRBV12-4 and TRBJ2-5; 11 bases match TRBD2. V lost 5 bases and J lost 4; bases outside the gene matches: 18. This CDR3 has 19 amino acids. The CDR3: CASSAGTSGWTGPRETQYF. The CDR3 nucleotides are TGTGCCAGCAGTGCTGGGACTAGCGGTTGGACGGGCCCTAGAGAGACCCAGTACTTC.

This clonotype was counted at least ten times. V is TRBV2 and J is TRBJ2-2, with D unresolved. The CDR3 is 12 amino acids. The germline V and J ends were trimmed by 8 bases and 4 bases, with 8 bases remaining between them. The germline V gene encodes CDR1 SNHLY and CDR2 FYNNEI. The DNA for the CDR3 is TGTGCCAGCCGAGGTCTCACCGGGGAGCTGTTTTTT. Its translation is CASRGLTGELFF.

With regard to this clonotype: A much bigger clone sits one base away, suggesting this may be a read error. The V and J genes are TRBV20-1 and TRBJ1-5; tentative D call: TRBD1 (6 bases). There are 17 residues in the CDR3. The V gene lost 1 base and the J gene lost 0 bases, with 16 bases spanning the gap. Germline-derived CDR1 and CDR2 are DFQATT and SNEGSKA (reference sequence). The CDR3 DNA follows: TGCAGTGCTAGAGGGGGGCGACGTCTTTATAGCAATCAGCCCCAGCATTTT. Amino acids: CSARGGRRLYSNQPQHF.

The rearrangement links TRBV9 to TRBJ2-6; D may be TRBD1 (5 bases). CDR3 size: 11 residues. CDR1 and CDR2 from the germline V gene are SGDLS and YYNGEE. V dropped 3 bases and J dropped 11 bases, with 6 bases sitting between them. The CDR3 DNA is TGTGCCAGCAGCGGGGGCGACGTCCTGACTTTC. Its translation: CASSGGDVLTF.

The chain links TRBV12-3 or TRBV12-4 to TRBJ1-1; 8 bases fit TRBD1. The CDR3 spans 13 residues. Trimming cost V 6 bases and J 3 bases; bases outside gene matches: 3. Here the CDR3 DNA reads TGTGCCAGCAGGGTGGGACAGGACACTGAAGCTTTCTTT. Translating gives CASRVGQDTEAFF.

V usage is TRBV24-1 and J usage is TRBJ2-1; maybe TRBD2 (7 bases). Germline CDR1 is KGHDR and CDR2 is SFDVKD. V shed 4 bases and J shed 3 bases, with 15 bases lying between them. There are 16 residues in the CDR3. CDR3 DNA: TGTGCCACCAGTGACCTCGCGGGGGCTAACTACAATGAGCAGTTCTTC. Translated: CATSDLAGANYNEQFF.

J is TRBJ1-4 and V is TRBV7-9; 9 nucleotides agree with TRBD1. The V and J ends lost 8 bases and 8 bases, in that order; junction bases with no gene match: 12. This CDR3 has 15 residues. Per the germline V gene, CDR1 is SEHNR and CDR2 is FQNEAQ (reference sequence). This chain's CDR3 is CASGTPRTGAEKLFF. As DNA, the CDR3 is TGTGCCAGCGGTACCCCGAGGACAGGGGCCGAAAAACTGTTTTTT.

This clonotype was picked up many times. This chain uses TRBV7-3 with TRBJ2-2; D is uncertain. Trimming removed 5 bases from V and 1 base from J, with 14 bases in between. Looked up from germline, CDR1 is SGHTA and CDR2 is FQGTGA. This CDR3 is built from 16 residues. For the CDR3, the DNA is TGTGCCAGCAGCACCGGTAACGTTCGGAACACCGGGGAGCTGTTTTTT. Amino acids: CASSTGNVRNTGELFF.

This clonotype was picked up many times. The chain is built from TRBV4-2 and TRBJ2-6; D is ambiguous. With 0 bases removed from V and 1 base from J, the gap between germline ends came to 4 bases. CDR1 LGHNA and CDR2 YNFKEQ come from the germline V gene. The CDR3 length is 15 residues. The CDR3 sequence is CASSQDMSGANVLTF. CDR3 in DNA: TGTGCCAGCAGCCAAGATATGTCTGGGGCCAACGTCCTGACTTTC.

The V call is TRBV19, the J call TRBJ1-2; D remains unclear. Germline-derived CDR1 and CDR2 are LNHDA and SQIVND (reference sequence). V was trimmed by 2 bases and J by 4 bases, leaving 8 bases between them. This CDR3 has 13 residues. The CDR3 DNA reads as TGTGCCAGTAGTATAAGGACCAGCTATGGCTACACCTTC. This sequence encodes CASSIRTSYGYTF.

This clonotype was seen at least ten times. The V and J genes are TRBV12-3 or TRBV12-4 and TRBJ1-1, with 9 bases fitting TRBD1. V was pared by 6 bases and J by 7 bases, with 12 bases of the junction left unmatched. The CDR3 sequence is 15 residues long. CDR3 loop: CASSRGDRVDGEAFF. In DNA, the CDR3 is TGTGCCAGCAGCCGGGGGGACAGGGTGGACGGTGAAGCTTTCTTT.

This clonotype has a count of ten or more. V gene TRBV9 combines with J gene TRBJ1-4; the D gene is possibly TRBD1 (5 bases). V was shortened by 4 bases and J by 2 bases, with 12 bases between the two germline ends. The CDR3 has 15 amino acids. Germline CDR1 and CDR2: SGDLS and YYNGEE. This CDR3 is CASSNPGTTNEKLFF. CDR3 coding DNA: TGTGCCAGCAGCAACCCCGGGACCACTAATGAAAAACTGTTTTTT.

This clonotype occurred many times. The chain combines TRBV4-3 with TRBJ2-7, with 7 bases identical to TRBD2. The V gene's germline CDR1 is LGHNA and CDR2 YSLEER. J gave up 0 bases and V 7 bases, and 9 bases lay outside the gene matches. The CDR3 is 15 amino acids. CDR3 nucleotide sequence: TGCGCCAGCACCGGGAGGTCCCCCCGCTCCTACGAGCAGTACTTC. It codes for CASTGRSPRSYEQYF.